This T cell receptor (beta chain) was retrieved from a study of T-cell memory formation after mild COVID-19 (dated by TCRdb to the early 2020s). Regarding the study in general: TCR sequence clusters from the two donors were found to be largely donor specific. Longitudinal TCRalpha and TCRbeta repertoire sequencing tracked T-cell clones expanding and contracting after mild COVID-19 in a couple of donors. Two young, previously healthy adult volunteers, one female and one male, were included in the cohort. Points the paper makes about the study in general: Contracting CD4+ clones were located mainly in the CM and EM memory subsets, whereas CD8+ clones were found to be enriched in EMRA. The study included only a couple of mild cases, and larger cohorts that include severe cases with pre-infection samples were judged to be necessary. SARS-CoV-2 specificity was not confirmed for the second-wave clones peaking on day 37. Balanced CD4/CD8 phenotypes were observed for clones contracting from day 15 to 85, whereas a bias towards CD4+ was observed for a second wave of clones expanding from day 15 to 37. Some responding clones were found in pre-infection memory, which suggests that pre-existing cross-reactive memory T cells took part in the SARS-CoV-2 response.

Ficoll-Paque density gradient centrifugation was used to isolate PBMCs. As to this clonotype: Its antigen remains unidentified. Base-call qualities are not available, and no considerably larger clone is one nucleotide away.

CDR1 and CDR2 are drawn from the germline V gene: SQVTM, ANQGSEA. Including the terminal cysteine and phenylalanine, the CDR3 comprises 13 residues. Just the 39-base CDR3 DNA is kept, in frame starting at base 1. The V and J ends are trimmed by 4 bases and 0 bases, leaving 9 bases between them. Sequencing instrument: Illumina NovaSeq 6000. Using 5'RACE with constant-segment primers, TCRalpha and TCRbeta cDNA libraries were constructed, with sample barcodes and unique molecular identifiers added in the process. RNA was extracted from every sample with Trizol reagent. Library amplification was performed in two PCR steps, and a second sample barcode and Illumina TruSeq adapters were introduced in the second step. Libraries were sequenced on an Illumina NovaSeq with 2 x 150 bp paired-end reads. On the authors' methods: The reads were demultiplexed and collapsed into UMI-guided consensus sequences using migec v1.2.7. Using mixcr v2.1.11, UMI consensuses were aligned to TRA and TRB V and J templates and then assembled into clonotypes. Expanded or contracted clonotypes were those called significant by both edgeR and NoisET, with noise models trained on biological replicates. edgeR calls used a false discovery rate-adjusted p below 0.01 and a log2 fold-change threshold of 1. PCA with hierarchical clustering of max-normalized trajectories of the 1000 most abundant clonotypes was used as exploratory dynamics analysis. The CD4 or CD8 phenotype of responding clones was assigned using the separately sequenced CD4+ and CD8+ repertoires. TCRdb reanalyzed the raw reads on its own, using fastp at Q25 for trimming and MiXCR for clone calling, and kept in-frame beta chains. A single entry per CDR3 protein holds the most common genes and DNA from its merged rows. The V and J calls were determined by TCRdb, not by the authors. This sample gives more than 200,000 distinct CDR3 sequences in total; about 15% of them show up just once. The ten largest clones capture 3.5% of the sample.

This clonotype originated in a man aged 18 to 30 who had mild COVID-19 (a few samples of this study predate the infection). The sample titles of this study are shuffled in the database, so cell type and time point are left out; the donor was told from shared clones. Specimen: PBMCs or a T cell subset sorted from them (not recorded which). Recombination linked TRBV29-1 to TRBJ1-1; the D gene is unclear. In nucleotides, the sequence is TGCAGCGTTGTCGGCAGGTTGAACACTGAAGCTTTCTTT. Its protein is CSVVGRLNTEAFF.